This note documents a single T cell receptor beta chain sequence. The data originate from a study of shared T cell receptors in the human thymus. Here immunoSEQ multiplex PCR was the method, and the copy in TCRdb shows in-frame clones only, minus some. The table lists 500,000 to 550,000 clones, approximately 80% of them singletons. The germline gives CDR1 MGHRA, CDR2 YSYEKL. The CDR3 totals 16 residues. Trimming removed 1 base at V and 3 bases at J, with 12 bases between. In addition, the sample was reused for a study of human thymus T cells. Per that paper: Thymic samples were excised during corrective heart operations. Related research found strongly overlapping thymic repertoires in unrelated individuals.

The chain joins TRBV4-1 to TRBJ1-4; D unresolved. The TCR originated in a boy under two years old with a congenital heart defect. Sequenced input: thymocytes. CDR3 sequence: CASSQGVGLANEKLFF. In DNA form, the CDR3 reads TGCGCCAGCAGCCAAGGCGTAGGACTGGCTAATGAAAAACTGTTTTTT.